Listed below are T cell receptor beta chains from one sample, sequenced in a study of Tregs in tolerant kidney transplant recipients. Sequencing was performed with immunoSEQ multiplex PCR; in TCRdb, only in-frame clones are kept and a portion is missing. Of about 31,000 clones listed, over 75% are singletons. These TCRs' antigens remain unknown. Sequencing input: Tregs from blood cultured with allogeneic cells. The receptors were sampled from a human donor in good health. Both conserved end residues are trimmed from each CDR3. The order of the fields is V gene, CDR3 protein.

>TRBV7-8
ASSLDLNYGYT
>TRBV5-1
ASSPRQGTSVGTQY
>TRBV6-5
ASSGGGLADTQY
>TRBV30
AWRPQGMGYT
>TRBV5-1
ASSATGFLNYGYT
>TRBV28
ASSSGSKGQETQY
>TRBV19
ASSMYSTGPSTDTQY
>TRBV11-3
ASSSSGSNEQF
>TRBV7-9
ASSQGTGLYEQY
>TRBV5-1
ASSHQEGEETQY
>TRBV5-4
ASSLSPALKWRSTDTQY
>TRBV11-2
ASTTDDKGAGANVLT
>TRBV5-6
ASSRDLGGYEQY
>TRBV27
ASRTSLAGGPGEQY
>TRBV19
ASSRGQGYEQY
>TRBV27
ASSFGGGIQY
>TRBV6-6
ASRKQGGPKNIQY
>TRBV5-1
ASSLGLVGATDTQY
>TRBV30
AWSWGYEQY
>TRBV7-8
ASSATGTNYGYT
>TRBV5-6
ASSRDTGFGGQY
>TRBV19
ASSIGWGDNEKLF
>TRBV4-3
ASSQDWGTGYNEQF
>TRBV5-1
ASSFRGATNEKLF
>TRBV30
AWTGTGFDNEQF
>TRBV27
ASSLAGTSATDTQY
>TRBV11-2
ASSLETSGLTDTQY
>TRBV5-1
ASSLAVAGGYSTDTQY
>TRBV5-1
ASRIGLAGANEQF
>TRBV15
ATSRDFRAGTEAF
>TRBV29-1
SVEDLSYPGEDTQY
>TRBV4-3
ASSQGVAGGLNTQY
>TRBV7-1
ASSLFRGEQY
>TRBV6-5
ASSYGRNTEAF
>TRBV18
ASSPSSVHNEQF
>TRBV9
ASSTERTVHSGEQF
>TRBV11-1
ASSVEHEQY
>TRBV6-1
ASSIQGSNTEAF
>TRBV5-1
ASSSGQGDSPLH
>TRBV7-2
ASSLAGGTSPLH
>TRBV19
ASSTGVDEQY
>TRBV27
ASNLAGGRTGELF
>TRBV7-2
ASSSGSLAGAYNEQF
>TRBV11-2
ASRRDRVFSPLH
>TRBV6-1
ASSEYGQNNSPLH
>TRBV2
ASSSQGLETQY
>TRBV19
ASSTQGADNSPLH
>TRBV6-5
ASSYGGPGNTIY
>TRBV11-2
ASSLAGVGSYEQY
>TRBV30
AWREGGRETQY
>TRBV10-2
ASSGPTSGPTDTQY